A single sample gave rise to the 10 T cell receptor beta chains below, sequenced in a study of T cells in Graves' hyperthyroidism and ophthalmopathy. RNA transcripts were the template for amplifying TCR beta CDR3 regions. Primed by the HTBI set, a first-round RT-PCR was run on the TCR CDR3. Using its own MiXCR run on the multiplex PCR reads, TCRdb lists one record per CDR3 protein. The sample has a few hundred thousand distinct CDR3 sequences, 40% to 55% seen once; the top ten hold about 7.8%. Input material: peripheral blood or thyroid tissue (not recorded which). The receptors come from a woman in her late teens or twenties with Graves' hyperthyroidism.

This clonotype was seen ten or more times. The chain joins TRBV7-9 to TRBJ1-3, with a weak D call TRBD1 (6 bases). The germline V and J ends were trimmed by 5 bases and 4 bases, with 15 bases remaining between them. The CDR3 has 15 residues. CDR1 is SEHNR and CDR2 is FQNEAQ in the germline V gene (reference sequence). The CDR3 coding sequence is TGTGCCAGCAGCCCGACAGGCTGGCCAGGAAACACCATATATTTT. This translates into CASSPTGWPGNTIYF.

As to this clonotype: At one end the junction does not follow the germline gene, possibly because of a read error. The rearrangement links TRBV7-9 to TRBJ1-3; D call uncertain. Germline CDR1 and CDR2: SEHNR and FQNEAQ (reference sequence). The CDR3 totals 15 residues. CDR3 protein: CASSSTGPSGNTIYF. The CDR3 nucleotides read TGTGCCAGTAGCTCCACGGGTCCCTCTGGAAACACCATATATTTT.

In its sample, this clonotype was seen many times. CDR3 DNA sequence: TGTGCCAGCAGCCCATCCGGGACGGCTTCCTACGAGCAGTACTTC. Translating it yields CASSPSGTASYEQYF. The chain is built from TRBV9 and TRBJ2-7; D possibly uses TRBD1 or TRBD2 (5 bases each). The V and J ends lost 4 bases and 1 base respectively, with 15 bases between them. The CDR3 runs 15 residues. Per the germline V gene, CDR1 is SGDLS and CDR2 is YYNGEE.

This clonotype was detected ten times or more. The chain couples TRBV29-1 to TRBJ1-2; 7 bases are a match to TRBD1. This CDR3 region has 13 residues. The V segment lost 3 bases and the J segment 11 bases; nucleotides outside the gene matches: 12. Germline V gene lookup returns CDR1 SQVTM and CDR2 ANQGSEA. The CDR3: CSVDTGTEERYTF. Written as DNA, the CDR3 is TGCAGCGTTGACACCGGGACAGAGGAGAGGTACACCTTC.

This clonotype has ten or more counts. The chain has TRBV5-1 and TRBJ2-7, with a tentative D call TRBD2 (6 bases). The V gene's germline CDR1 is SGHRS and CDR2 YFSETQ. This CDR3 region has 15 residues. V lost 2 bases and J lost 4, with 16 bases in between. For the CDR3, the DNA is TGCGCCAGCAGCTTAACCGGGACTGGGGCATACGAGCAGTACTTC. Its protein is CASSLTGTGAYEQYF.

This clonotype was detected many times. This chain connects TRBV12-3 or TRBV12-4 to TRBJ1-2; D is unclear. V was cut by 5 bases and J by 4 bases, with 11 bases left in between. This CDR3 is 13 amino acids long. This CDR3 is CASSGWIGYGYTF. CDR3 coding DNA: TGTGCCAGCAGTGGGTGGATCGGCTATGGCTACACCTTC.

The V gene is TRBV15, the J gene TRBJ2-6; D ambiguous. The CDR3 sequence is 13 residues long. With 5 bases removed from V and 3 bases from J, the gap between germline ends came to 5 bases. Germline lookup yields CDR1 LNHNV and CDR2 YYDKDF (reference sequence). CDR3 DNA sequence: TGTGCCACCAGCCGCTATGGGGCCAACGTCCTGACTTTC. Its protein is CATSRYGANVLTF.

This clonotype was counted many times. The V gene is TRBV10-3, the J gene TRBJ1-5, with D possibly TRBD1 on 5 matching bases. Germline V lookup: CDR1 ENHRY, CDR2 SYGVKD. Trimming pared 6 bases from V and 0 bases from J, leaving 12 bases between. This CDR3 has 15 amino acids. The CDR3 reads CAISTTDNSNQPQHF. Here the CDR3 DNA reads TGTGCCATCAGCACGACAGATAATAGCAATCAGCCCCAGCATTTT.

The rearrangement links TRBV7-2 to TRBJ1-1; D ambiguous. The CDR3 runs 13 residues. Germline assignment: CDR1 SGHTA and CDR2 FQGNSA. V was shortened by 11 bases and J by 0 bases, with 13 bases between the two germline ends. The DNA of the CDR3 is TGTGCCGAGCCCCACGGACTGAACACTGAAGCTTTCTTT. Protein: CAEPHGLNTEAFF.

At least ten counts were recorded for this clonotype. The chain links TRBV5-1 to TRBJ2-7; D uncertain. This CDR3 comprises 15 residues. V lost 0 bases and J 5 bases, leaving 15 bases between the germline ends. Germline-derived CDR1 and CDR2 are SGHRS and YFSETQ. CDR3 DNA sequence: TGCGCCAGCAGCTTGGACGTCGGGCTCTGGAACGAGCAGTACTTC. Its translation is CASSLDVGLWNEQYF.